The 3 T cell receptor beta chains presented below share a single source sample, sequenced in a study of shared clonotypes between healthy human individuals. Method: immunoSEQ multiplex PCR; TCRdb's copy keeps in-frame clones and lacks some. The sample yields some 1,400,000 clones, approximately 96% seen once. Sequencing was carried out using naive CD4+ T cells sorted from blood. Subset in this sample: CD45RA+ positively selected. These receptors were collected from a man aged 25-45 years in good health.

This clone was detected once. This chain connects TRBV28 to TRBJ2-3, with unresolved D. CDR1 is MDHEN, CDR2 SYDVKM, per germline. The CDR3 totals 16 residues. V gave up 2 bases and J gave up 0 bases, with 12 bases separating them. The CDR3 spells CASSLLGSYSTDTQYF. CDR3 sequence (DNA): TGTGCCAGCAGTTTACTCGGGTCGTATAGCACAGATACGCAGTATTTT.

The chain couples TRBV2 to TRBJ2-3; D possibly corresponds to TRBD2 (6 bases). The length of the CDR3 is 14 residues. Trimming removed 5 bases at V and 4 bases at J, with 13 bases between. Germline loops: CDR1 SNHLY, CDR2 FYNNEI. The DNA of the CDR3 is TGTGCCAGCAGTAATAAGCGGGCCTCAGATACGCAGTATTTT. Encoded protein: CASSNKRASDTQYF.

V usage is TRBV2 and J usage is TRBJ1-1; TRBD1 agrees at 9 bases. This CDR3 comprises 14 residues. V was pared by 5 bases and J by 5 bases, with 6 bases of the junction left unmatched. Per the germline V gene, CDR1 is SNHLY and CDR2 is FYNNEI. This chain's CDR3 is CASSPGQGYTEAFF. As DNA, the CDR3 is TGTGCCAGCAGTCCGGGACAGGGTTATACTGAAGCTTTCTTT.